One sample yielded the 31 T cell receptor beta chains listed below, sequenced in a study of blood T cell repertoires in COVID-19. Produced via immunoSEQ multiplex PCR; TCRdb's table is partial and in-frame only. The table records roughly 150,000 clones, approximately 90% of them present only once. Sample: peripheral blood. The receptors derive from a man aged 55 to 69 with active or convalescent COVID-19.

The chain combines TRBV5-3 with TRBJ2-7; no firm D call. TRBV5-3 is marked as an open reading frame, function uncertain. The CDR3 loop spans 12 amino acids. V was pared by 5 bases and J by 3 bases, with 9 bases between. The CDR3 spells CARRTISYEQYF. CDR3 in DNA: TGTGCCAGAAGAACGATTAGCTACGAGCAGTACTTC.

This clone was found once. The genes are TRBV5-5 and TRBJ1-4; the match to TRBD1 covers 10 bases. CDR1 is SGHKS and CDR2 is YYEKEE in the germline V gene (reference sequence). Losses at the gene ends were 4 bases for V and 6 bases for J; bases not matched to a gene: 9. This CDR3 is 16 amino acids long. The chain's CDR3 is CASSQDRGQIYEKLFF. Here the CDR3 DNA reads TGTGCCAGCAGCCAAGACAGGGGGCAGATTTATGAAAAACTGTTTTTT.

The genes are TRBV19 and TRBJ2-2; 8 bases map to TRBD2. The germline gives CDR1 LNHDA, CDR2 SQIVND (reference sequence). V shed 4 bases and J 7 bases; nucleotides not matched to a gene: 11. The CDR3 contains 16 residues. As DNA, the CDR3 is TGTGCCAGTAGTAATAAAGCGGGGGCCTTCCTCGGGGAGCTGTTTTTT. Translated: CASSNKAGAFLGELFF. The complete variable domain, with remaining parts taken from reference TRBV19 and TRBJ2-2, reads DGGITQSPKYLFRKEGQNVTLSCEQNLNHDAMYWYRQDPGQGLRLIYYSQIVNDFQKGDIAEGYSVSREKKESFPLTVTSAQKNPTAFYLCASSNKAGAFLGELFFGEGSRLTVL.

The V call is TRBV9, the J call TRBJ2-1, with 10 bases lining up with TRBD1. Germline V gives CDR1 SGDLS, CDR2 YYNGEE. The CDR3 length is 14 residues. V trimming: 3 bases; J trimming: 9 bases; junction bases outside the gene matches: 6. CDR3 bases: TGTGCCAGCAGCGCTCGACAGGGGGCGTTTGAGCAGTTCTTC. Translating it yields CASSARQGAFEQFF.

The chain joins TRBV5-4 to TRBJ2-3; TRBD2 matches 8 bases. Germline V gives CDR1 SGHNT, CDR2 YYREEE (reference sequence). J gave up 5 bases and V 4 bases, and 12 bases lay outside the gene matches. The CDR3 spans 16 residues. CDR3 nucleotide sequence: TGTGCCAGCAGCCCCCTGACTAGCGTAGTAGGAGATACGCAGTATTTT. This translates into CASSPLTSVVGDTQYF.

J is TRBJ1-5 and V is TRBV28, with D perhaps TRBD1 (6 bases). The CDR3 length is 17 residues. Germline V CDR1 and CDR2: MDHEN, SYDVKM. V dropped 6 bases and J dropped 0 bases, with 18 bases sitting between them. The CDR3 is CASRTTRDTYSNQPQHF. CDR3 coding DNA: TGTGCCAGCAGAACGACCCGGGACACCTATAGCAATCAGCCCCAGCATTTT.

The genes are TRBV18 and TRBJ1-4; 7 bases match TRBD1. Losses at the gene ends were 3 bases for V and 2 bases for J; bases not matched to a gene: 3. The germline V gene has CDR1 KGHSH and CDR2 LQKENI. The length of the CDR3 is 15 residues. The CDR3 region is CASSPQQGTNEKLFF. The CDR3 DNA reads TGTGCCAGCTCACCTCAACAGGGGACTAATGAAAAACTGTTTTTT.

V is TRBV28 and J is TRBJ2-7; a weak D match, TRBD1 (5 bases). Trimming left V 2 bases short and J 3 bases short, with 11 bases between. CDR3 length equals 14 residues. Germline CDR1 MDHEN, CDR2 SYDVKM. This CDR3 is CASSLRGRFYEQYF. The CDR3 DNA reads TGTGCCAGCAGTTTAAGGGGTCGGTTCTACGAGCAGTACTTC.

This clone was picked up a small number of times. V usage is TRBV2 and J usage is TRBJ1-4; D is uncertain. The CDR3 is 16 residues long. Germline CDR1 is SNHLY and CDR2 is FYNNEI. V was pared by 7 bases and J by 4 bases, with 19 bases between. CDR3 residues: CASTREAAFFNEKLFF. CDR3 coding DNA: TGTGCCAGCACCCGCGAAGCGGCCTTCTTTAATGAAAAACTGTTTTTT.

This clone was seen a single time. The V gene is TRBV5-6, the J gene TRBJ1-2; D call uncertain. The V gene's germline CDR1 is SGHDT and CDR2 YYEEEE. The CDR3 has 14 residues. V was pared by 1 base and J by 0 bases, with 7 bases between. The CDR3 nucleotides are TGTGCCAGCAGCTTGATTACTTCTAACTATGGCTACACCTTC. Protein: CASSLITSNYGYTF.

Concerning this clone: The junction shows a germline mismatch at one end, possibly a read error. J is TRBJ1-2 and V is TRBV27; D unresolved. In germline, CDR1 is MNHEY, CDR2 SMNVEV (reference sequence). The CDR3 length is 15 residues. The CDR3 loop is CASSLRPTANYGYTF. DNA of the CDR3: TGTGCCAGCAGTTTAAGGCCTACCGCCAACTACGGCTACACCTTC.

This sequence joins TRBV3-1 (or the pseudogene TRBV3-2) and TRBJ1-1; 8 nucleotides match TRBD1. With V trimmed by 5 bases and J by 11 bases, 7 bases remained unmatched. CDR1 is LGHDT, CDR2 YNNKEL, per germline (reference sequence). This CDR3 contains 12 residues. The CDR3 DNA reads TGTGCCAGCAGCGCCCCAGGGGGCGCGGCTTTCTTT. Translated, it gives CASSAPGGAAFF.

This sequence joins TRBV2 and TRBJ1-1, with D hard to call. V shed 1 base and J shed 0 bases, with 6 bases lying between them. In germline, CDR1 is SNHLY, CDR2 FYNNEI. CDR3 length: 14 amino acids. Here the CDR3 DNA reads TGTGCCAGCAGTGAAGGCCAGTTGAACACTGAAGCTTTCTTT. Translating it yields CASSEGQLNTEAFF.

This clone was detected only a few times. V gene TRBV30 combines with J gene TRBJ1-2; the match to TRBD1 covers 11 bases. The CDR3 covers 13 residues. J was trimmed by 8 bases and V by 2 bases; bases with no gene match: 4. Looked up from germline, CDR1 is GTSNPN and CDR2 is SVGIG (reference sequence). CDR3 loop: CAWSLRDRGGYTF. Written as DNA, the CDR3 is TGTGCCTGGAGTCTCCGGGACAGGGGGGGCTACACCTTC. Full variable domain (rest looked up from reference TRBV30 and TRBJ1-2): SQTIHQWPATLVQPVGSPLSLECTVEGTSNPNLYWYRQAAGRGLQLLFYSVGIGQISSEVPQNLSASRPQDRQFILSSKKLLLSDSGFYLCAWSLRDRGGYTFGSGTRLTVV.

This chain joins TRBV30 and TRBJ1-5; D not certain. The V and J ends lost 4 bases and 0 bases respectively, with 7 bases between them. The CDR3 extends over 13 amino acids. Germline V gene lookup returns CDR1 GTSNPN and CDR2 SVGIG (reference sequence). The CDR3, as DNA: TGTGCCTGGACACGAGATAGCAATCAGCCCCAGCATTTT. Encoded protein: CAWTRDSNQPQHF.

The chain recombines TRBV6-6 with TRBJ1-5; the match to TRBD1 covers 9 bases. V lost 7 bases to trimming and J lost 6 bases; unmatched junction nucleotides: 7. Germline values: CDR1 MNHNY, CDR2 SVGAGI (reference sequence). This CDR3 has 14 residues. In DNA, the CDR3 is TGTGCCAGCACCAAACAGGGGGCTGGTCAGCCCCAGCATTTT. As protein: CASTKQGAGQPQHF.

Details on this clone: At the DNA level, this CDR3 is encoded by other sequences in the same sample as well. The V call is TRBV5-8, the J call TRBJ2-5, with 8 nucleotides matching TRBD2. The junction had 2 bases not matched to a gene; V was cut back by 5 bases and J by 2 bases. Germline V CDR1 and CDR2: SGHTS, YDEGEE. The CDR3 has 13 amino acids. CDR3 coding DNA: TGTGCCAGCAGGTTAGCGGGGCAAGAGACCCAGTACTTC. Protein sequence: CASRLAGQETQYF.

This sequence joins TRBV4-2 and TRBJ2-7; 8 positions match TRBD2. CDR3 length: 18 amino acids. V lost 2 bases, J lost 2 bases, and 14 bases stayed unmatched. Germline CDR1 and CDR2: LGHNA and YNFKEQ. The CDR3 DNA reads as TGTGCCAGCAGCCAACCCTCTGGGGCGGGGGGCTCCCCCTACGAGCAGTACTTC. It translates to CASSQPSGAGGSPYEQYF.

The chain recombines TRBV7-2 with TRBJ2-3; TRBD1 might be the D (6 bases). V lost 6 bases, J lost 6 bases, and 16 bases lay in between. The CDR3 spans 14 residues. Germline values: CDR1 SGHTA, CDR2 FQGNSA. The chain's CDR3 is CASSPLTGGDTQYF. The CDR3, as DNA: TGTGCCAGCAGTCCCCTGACAGGTGGGGATACGCAGTATTTT.

This chain uses TRBV5-6 with TRBJ2-7; D is possibly TRBD2 (6 bases). From germline, CDR1 is SGHDT and CDR2 YYEEEE. The CDR3 is made up of 13 amino acids. The V end lost 4 bases, the J end lost 4 bases, and 12 bases lay between the germline ends. This CDR3 is CASSPTRRYEQYF. The CDR3 DNA reads as TGTGCCAGCAGCCCGACTAGGCGGTACGAGCAGTACTTC.

The chain's CDR3 is CASSPLGNEQFF. In DNA, the CDR3 is TGTGCCAGCAGCCCCCTCGGCAATGAGCAGTTCTTC. This chain connects TRBV6-5 to TRBJ2-1; D gene unclear. The germline V gene has CDR1 MNHEY and CDR2 SVGAGI. V was pared by 6 bases and J by 6 bases, with 9 bases between. This CDR3 spans 12 amino acids.

This clone is a singleton in its sample. The chain recombines TRBV7-2 with TRBJ2-7; D unclear. V was pared by 3 bases and J by 5 bases, with 14 bases between. In germline, CDR1 is SGHTA, CDR2 FQGNSA. The CDR3 runs 14 residues. The CDR3 loop is CASSFRLQANEQYF. In DNA form, the CDR3 reads TGTGCCAGCAGCTTTCGCTTGCAGGCTAACGAGCAGTACTTC. Full variable domain (missing parts from reference TRBV7-2 and TRBJ2-7): GAGVSQSPSNKVTEKGKDVELRCDPISGHTALYWYRQSLGQGLEFLIYFQGNSAPDKSGLPSDRFSAERTGGSVSTLTIQRTQQEDSAVYLCASSFRLQANEQYFGPGTRLTVT.

The chain links TRBV6-6 to TRBJ1-6; maybe TRBD1 (5 bases). The CDR3 has 16 residues. The germline V gene has CDR1 MNHNY and CDR2 SVGAGI (reference sequence). Trimming stripped 5 bases from V and 7 bases from J, with 18 bases between. CDR3 sequence (DNA): TGTGCCAGCAGTCCCCCCGGGAGACAGCTAAATTCACCCCTCCACTTT. Its protein product is CASSPPGRQLNSPLHF.

The CDR3 DNA is TGCGCCAGCAGCGATTCGGGGACAGGGGGATACGAGCAGTACTTC. Amino acids: CASSDSGTGGYEQYF. V and J are TRBV4-3 and TRBJ2-7; 11 bases match TRBD1. Trimming at V came to 5 bases and at J to 4 bases, leaving 7 bases not matched to a gene. There are 15 residues in the CDR3. CDR1 is LGHNA and CDR2 is YSLEER in the germline V gene.

The rearrangement links TRBV3-1 (or the pseudogene TRBV3-2) to TRBJ1-1, with a possible D match to TRBD1 (5 bases). CDR3 length equals 15 residues. Trimming took off 0 bases at V and 9 bases at J, with 17 bases between the two ends. Looked up from germline, CDR1 is LGHDT and CDR2 is YNNKEL (reference sequence). The CDR3 protein is CASSQEGPGRAKAFF. Here the CDR3 DNA reads TGTGCCAGCAGCCAAGAGGGGCCCGGGAGGGCTAAAGCTTTCTTT.

This clone was seen only a few times. The chain carries TRBV30 and TRBJ2-3; D not certain. CDR1 and CDR2 from the germline V gene are GTSNPN and SVGIG (reference sequence). CDR3 length equals 11 residues. V dropped 2 bases and J dropped 5 bases, with 5 bases sitting between them. Written as DNA, the CDR3 is TGTGCCTGGAGTTCGGGAGATACGCAGTATTTT. Residues: CAWSSGDTQYF. Drawing the rest from reference TRBV30 and TRBJ2-3, the complete variable domain is SQTIHQWPATLVQPVGSPLSLECTVEGTSNPNLYWYRQAAGRGLQLLFYSVGIGQISSEVPQNLSASRPQDRQFILSSKKLLLSDSGFYLCAWSSGDTQYFGPGTRLTVL.

This clone was detected only once. J is TRBJ1-5 and V is TRBV6-1; D perhaps matches TRBD1 (5 bases). The CDR3 has 17 amino acids. Deletions cut 3 bases from V and 2 bases from J, with 17 bases between. Germline-derived CDR1 and CDR2 are MNHNS and SASEGT. The CDR3 nucleotides read TGTGCCAGCAGTGATTTTTGGACACCGGGCCGCAATCAGCCCCAGCATTTT. Translation: CASSDFWTPGRNQPQHF.

The V call is TRBV28, the J call TRBJ2-7; 10 bases align to TRBD2. V was pared by 6 bases and J by 2 bases, with 31 bases of the junction left unmatched. The CDR3 loop spans 23 amino acids. Per the germline V gene, CDR1 is MDHEN and CDR2 is SYDVKM. CDR3 coding DNA: TGTGCCAGCAGCCCCCCTCGTAGATTTCCACACCCTTCTAGCGGGAGAAACCCCTACGAGCAGTACTTC. Translation: CASSPPRRFPHPSSGRNPYEQYF.

The chain couples TRBV29-1 to TRBJ2-3, with TRBD2 identical over 14 bases. Trimming took 7 bases from V and 2 from J; bases not matched to a gene: 8. The CDR3 contains 16 residues. The germline V gene has CDR1 SQVTM and CDR2 ANQGSEA. For the CDR3, the DNA is TGCAGCGCGATCGTGGGACTAGCGGGAGTCACAGATACGCAGTATTTT. Translation: CSAIVGLAGVTDTQYF.

The chain couples TRBV7-9 to TRBJ1-2; maybe TRBD1 (5 bases). V lost 5 bases, J lost 2 bases, and 12 bases lay in between. In germline, CDR1 is SEHNR, CDR2 FQNEAQ (reference sequence). The CDR3 consists of 14 residues. The CDR3: CASSLSGGNYGYTF. In DNA form, the CDR3 reads TGTGCCAGCAGCCTTAGCGGGGGAAACTATGGCTACACCTTC.

The CDR3 region has the DNA TGCAGTGCTAGTACCTGGGACAGGGTAGATTCACCCCTCCACTTT. Translation gives CSASTWDRVDSPLHF. The chain couples TRBV20-1 to TRBJ1-6; 9 nucleotides line up with TRBD1. Per the germline V gene, CDR1 is DFQATT and CDR2 is SNEGSKA (reference sequence). This CDR3 has 15 amino acids. V was clipped by 3 bases and J by 8 bases; unmatched bases: 8.